What follows are 9 T cell receptor beta chains derived from one specimen sequenced in a study of T cells in Graves' hyperthyroidism and ophthalmopathy. Template material for amplifying TCR beta CDR3 regions consisted of RNA transcripts. Initially, a first-round RT-PCR of the TCR CDR3 employed the HTBI primer set. TCRdb redid the calling of the multiplex PCR reads with MiXCR, one entry per CDR3 protein. The repertoire includes roughly 45,000 distinct CDR3 sequences, around 45% of them detected once, and roughly 32% sits in the top ten. The sequencing sample was made of peripheral blood or thyroid tissue (not recorded which). These receptor sequences come from a woman between 50 and 59 years old with Graves' hyperthyroidism.

In its sample, this clonotype was seen many times. The rearrangement joins TRBV12-3 or TRBV12-4 to TRBJ1-1; D not certain. V lost 2 bases, J lost 4 bases, and 5 bases lay in between. The CDR3 is 12 amino acids. The CDR3 sequence is CASSLYRTEAFF. CDR3 DNA: TGTGCCAGCAGTTTATATCGCACTGAAGCTTTCTTT.

The chain links TRBV7-2 to TRBJ2-5; 8 positions match TRBD2. CDR1 and CDR2 from the germline V gene are SGHTA and FQGNSA. CDR3 length equals 14 residues. Trimming removed 5 bases from V and 5 bases from J; junction bases left unmatched: 7. The CDR3 nucleotides are TGTGCCAGCAGCCCGACCGGGACTAGGGAGACCCAGTACTTC. This encodes CASSPTGTRETQYF.

This clonotype was observed a single time. The genes are TRBV20-1 and TRBJ2-5, with 7 bases lining up with TRBD1. The trim removed 1 base at V and 2 bases at J, leaving 10 bases unmatched. CDR1 and CDR2 from the germline V gene are DFQATT and SNEGSKA (reference sequence). The CDR3 runs to 16 residues. The CDR3: CSARGLLGTAQETQYF. CDR3 sequence (DNA): TGCAGTGCTAGAGGCCTACTTGGGACAGCACAAGAGACCCAGTACTTC.

The rearrangement uses TRBV10-3 and TRBJ2-5; 9 bases match TRBD2. The CDR3 totals 14 residues. CDR1 and CDR2 (germline): ENHRY, SYGVKD. The V gene end was trimmed by 6 bases and the J gene end by 4 bases; junction bases not matched to a gene: 6. The CDR3 reads CAIRSQAGGETQYF. The CDR3 region has the DNA TGTGCCATCAGGAGTCAAGCGGGGGGAGAGACCCAGTACTTC.

There are many counts of this clonotype. The rearrangement joins TRBV9 to TRBJ2-5, with TRBD1 matching over 9 bases. With 4 bases clipped from V and 2 bases from J, the junction kept 6 bases outside the gene matches. The V gene's germline CDR1 is SGDLS and CDR2 YYNGEE. There are 15 residues in the CDR3. The chain's CDR3 is CASSPRTGAQETQYF. CDR3 in DNA: TGTGCCAGCAGCCCACGGACAGGGGCACAAGAGACCCAGTACTTC.

This clonotype was recorded at least ten times. The chain employs TRBV7-9 and TRBJ2-3; weak D call: TRBD2 (5 bases). This CDR3 has 13 residues. Trimming left V 8 bases short and J 4 bases short, with 13 bases between. Per germline, CDR1 SEHNR and CDR2 FQNEAQ (reference sequence). CDR3 residues: CASSRGSPDTQYF. DNA for the CDR3: TGTGCCAGCTCTCGAGGGAGCCCAGATACGCAGTATTTT.

As to this clonotype: This CDR3 fails to terminate in the conserved phenylalanine or tryptophan, so it likely reflects a read error. This chain connects TRBV9 to TRBJ1-5; possible D gene TRBD1, 5 bases. From germline, CDR1 is SGDLS and CDR2 YYNGEE. Trimming pared 5 bases from V and 6 bases from J, leaving 12 bases between. This CDR3 has 13 residues. This CDR3 is CASSAGGGQPQHS. CDR3 coding DNA: TGTGCCAGCAGTGCCGGGGGGGGTCAGCCCCAGCATTCT.

At least ten counts were recorded for this clonotype. This chain links TRBV6-1 with TRBJ1-2; 7 bases map to TRBD1. CDR3 length equals 15 residues. V gave up 6 bases and J gave up 4 bases; unmatched junction bases: 11. Per the germline V gene, CDR1 is MNHNS and CDR2 is SASEGT. The CDR3 reads CASRTDRERGYGYTF. The CDR3 DNA is TGTGCCAGCAGAACCGACAGGGAACGGGGCTATGGCTACACCTTC.

This chain joins TRBV20-1 and TRBJ2-5; D tentatively fits TRBD1 or TRBD2 (5 bases each). This CDR3 has 16 amino acids. Germline V gene sequence: CDR1 DFQATT, CDR2 SNEGSKA (reference sequence). V was shortened by 4 bases and J by 5 bases, with 23 bases between the two germline ends. CDR3 amino acids: CSAIAGTLSSLETQYF. DNA of the CDR3: TGCAGTGCTATTGCCGGGACCTTATCGTCGTTGGAGACCCAGTACTTC.